One and the same sample provided the 32 T cell receptor beta chains below, sequenced in a study of blood T cell repertoires in COVID-19. Sequencing used immunoSEQ multiplex PCR; TCRdb keeps in-frame clones, though not all of them. The sample gives hundreds of thousands of clones, about 86% of which show up once; over 12% is in the top ten. The sequencing input was PBMCs or T cells enriched from blood (not recorded which). All receptors come from a woman aged 50 to 60 with acute COVID-19.

The chain couples TRBV11-3 to TRBJ2-5, with 10 bases fitting TRBD2. This CDR3 is built from 17 residues. CDR1 SGHNT and CDR2 YENEEA come from the germline V gene. V dropped 1 base and J dropped 1; count of bases not matched to a gene: 6. This chain's CDR3 is CASSLGRTSGLQETQYF. The DNA for the CDR3 is TGTGCCAGCAGCTTAGGAAGGACTAGCGGACTCCAAGAGACCCAGTACTTC.

This clone was found a few times. CDR3 nucleotides: TGCGCCAGCAGCTTCCTGGGGGCTGAGCAGTTCTTC. It encodes CASSFLGAEQFF. The chain employs TRBV5-1 and TRBJ2-1; tentatively, D is TRBD1 (6 bases). The CDR3 runs to 12 residues. V was trimmed by 2 bases and J by 9 bases, leaving 9 bases between them. The germline V gene encodes CDR1 SGHRS and CDR2 YFSETQ.

The chain uses TRBV7-2 and TRBJ2-7; D uncertain. Germline CDR1 SGHTA, CDR2 FQGNSA. V lost 0 bases to trimming and J lost 6 bases, with 12 bases between them. The CDR3 is made up of 14 amino acids. The CDR3 reads CASSLASSPGEQYF. Here the CDR3 DNA reads TGTGCCAGCAGCTTAGCGTCCTCCCCCGGCGAGCAGTACTTC.

This clone has a single count. The V and J genes are TRBV2 and TRBJ2-7, with 7 bases that match TRBD2. The CDR3 contains 14 residues. Germline CDR1 is SNHLY and CDR2 is FYNNEI. V was pared by 1 base and J by 3 bases, with 3 bases of the junction left unmatched. CDR3 protein: CASSEGGTIYEQYF. For the CDR3, the DNA is TGTGCCAGCAGTGAAGGTGGGACTATCTACGAGCAGTACTTC.

The chain uses TRBV7-8 and TRBJ2-7; 12 bases are a match to TRBD2. V was clipped by 7 bases and J by 4 bases; unmatched bases: 14. The CDR3 spans 17 residues. Germline V gene lookup returns CDR1 SGHVS and CDR2 FQNEAQ. The CDR3 DNA reads TGTGCCAGCACATTTAGGGTAGGGACTAGCGGGCGGTACGAGCAGTACTTC. Translation gives CASTFRVGTSGRYEQYF.

In its sample, this clone was seen once. The chain carries TRBV5-6 and TRBJ2-7, with 8 bases fitting TRBD2. The germline V gene encodes CDR1 SGHDT and CDR2 YYEEEE. The V gene end was trimmed by 2 bases and the J gene end by 5 bases; junction bases not matched to a gene: 6. The CDR3 has 14 amino acids. For the CDR3, the DNA is TGTGCCAGCAGCTTCGGGGGGGCAGGAAACGAGCAGTACTTC. This translates into CASSFGGAGNEQYF.

This rearrangement joins TRBV28 to TRBJ2-1, with 11 bases identical to TRBD2. The CDR3 has 15 residues. J gave up 6 bases and V 5 bases, and 6 bases lay outside the gene matches. In germline, CDR1 is MDHEN, CDR2 SYDVKM. This CDR3 reads CASSGSGRAFNEQFF. The CDR3 nucleotides read TGTGCCAGCAGTGGTAGCGGGAGGGCCTTCAATGAGCAGTTCTTC.

V is TRBV13 and J is TRBJ2-2, with no clear D. Trimming removed 5 bases from V and 4 bases from J, with 5 bases in between. This CDR3 comprises 12 residues. CDR1 is PRHDT and CDR2 is FYEKMQ in the germline V gene (reference sequence). CDR3 nucleotides: TGTGCCAGCAGCCCCATCACCGGGGAGCTGTTTTTT. It yields the protein CASSPITGELFF.

The chain is built from TRBV15 and TRBJ1-2; 8 nucleotides line up with TRBD1. The CDR3 contains 14 residues. Germline-derived CDR1 and CDR2 are LNHNV and YYDKDF (reference sequence). V lost 4 bases, J lost 2 bases, and 3 bases stayed unmatched. The CDR3 loop is CATSNRQGNYGYTF. CDR3 nucleotides: TGTGCCACCAGCAATAGACAGGGGAACTATGGCTACACCTTC.

The chain combines TRBV7-3 with TRBJ2-6; no definite D call. V was clipped by 4 bases and J by 0 bases, with 7 bases between them. Germline loops: CDR1 SGHTA, CDR2 FQGTGA. This CDR3 comprises 15 residues. CDR3 in DNA: TGTGCCAGCAGCTCCACGGGCTCTGGGGCCAACGTCCTGACTTTC. Amino acid sequence: CASSSTGSGANVLTF.

About this clone itself: Other nucleotide sequences from this sample produce the same CDR3. The V call is TRBV28, the J call TRBJ2-1; TRBD2 aligns across 9 bases. The V gene end was trimmed by 5 bases and the J gene end by 1 base; junction bases not matched to a gene: 0. Germline lookup yields CDR1 MDHEN and CDR2 SYDVKM. The CDR3 loop spans 14 amino acids. CDR3: CASSSGGSYNEQFF. In DNA, the CDR3 is TGTGCCAGCAGTAGCGGGGGGTCCTACAATGAGCAGTTCTTC.

The genes are TRBV30 and TRBJ1-6, with D perhaps TRBD1 (5 bases). This CDR3 is built from 13 residues. The germline CDR1 and CDR2 sequences are GTSNPN and SVGIG (reference sequence). Trimming stripped 3 bases from V and 7 bases from J, with 10 bases between. Written as DNA, the CDR3 is TGTGCCTGGAGCGCAGGGAGGAATTCACCCCTCCACTTT. Residues: CAWSAGRNSPLHF.

The CDR3 is CASSPSRLAVAGELFF. The CDR3 nucleotides are TGTGCCAGCAGCCCGTCTCGGCTAGCGGTGGCCGGGGAGCTGTTTTTT. This chain uses TRBV7-9 with TRBJ2-2; TRBD2 matches 7 bases. Germline assignment: CDR1 SEHNR and CDR2 FQNEAQ (reference sequence). The ends lost 5 bases at V and 6 bases at J; junction bases unmatched: 12. The CDR3 covers 16 residues.

This clone was recorded only once. Written as DNA, the CDR3 is TGTGCCAGCAGTTTATTGTATAATGAGGGGGCTAGGACTGAAGCTTTCTTT. The encoded protein is CASSLLYNEGARTEAFF. This rearrangement joins TRBV28 to TRBJ1-1, with 7 bases matching TRBD1. Germline V lookup: CDR1 MDHEN, CDR2 SYDVKM. J gave up 5 bases and V 1 base, and 13 bases lay outside the gene matches. The CDR3 contains 17 residues.

The J gene is TRBJ2-2, the V gene TRBV7-3; 8 bases map to TRBD1. Unmatched junction bases numbered 6, after V lost 4 bases and J lost 2 bases. This CDR3 spans 16 amino acids. Germline V gene lookup returns CDR1 SGHTA and CDR2 FQGTGA. The CDR3 spells CASSSSRGPNTGELFF. Here the CDR3 DNA reads TGTGCCAGCAGCTCGTCCAGGGGGCCCAACACCGGGGAGCTGTTTTTT.

V is TRBV28 and J is TRBJ2-7, with 7 bases aligning to TRBD1. CDR1 is MDHEN and CDR2 is SYDVKM in the germline V gene. The V segment lost 6 bases and the J segment 4 bases; nucleotides outside the gene matches: 6. The CDR3 has 13 residues. The CDR3 protein is CASRTGKMYEQYF. The CDR3 nucleotides read TGTGCCAGCAGGACAGGGAAGATGTACGAGCAGTACTTC.

The chain has TRBV11-2 and TRBJ2-5; weak D call: TRBD1 (6 bases). Germline CDR1 and CDR2: SGHAT and FQNNGV. V shed 5 bases and J shed 0 bases, with 19 bases lying between them. The CDR3 is 17 amino acids. The CDR3 DNA follows: TGTGCCAGCAGCGCGTACCGGGACACTGAGTACCAAGAGACCCAGTACTTC. This translates into CASSAYRDTEYQETQYF.

The chain uses TRBV6-4 and TRBJ2-7; 10 nucleotides align to TRBD2. CDR1 and CDR2 (germline): MRHNA, SNTAGT. Trimming cost V 7 bases and J 4 bases; bases outside gene matches: 7. There are 14 residues in the CDR3. The CDR3 DNA sequence: TGTGCCAGCAATTGTAGCGGGAGGAAGTACGAGCAGTACTTC. Amino acids: CASNCSGRKYEQYF.

The chain joins TRBV5-1 to TRBJ1-5, with D possibly TRBD1 on 6 matching bases. Looked up from germline, CDR1 is SGHRS and CDR2 is YFSETQ. The CDR3 contains 14 residues. With 0 bases removed from V and 7 bases from J, the gap between germline ends came to 11 bases. The CDR3, as DNA: TGCGCCAGCAGCTTGGGGCAGGGGAAGCAGCCCCAGCATTTT. Translated, it gives CASSLGQGKQPQHF.

This clone was counted only a few times. V gene TRBV27 combines with J gene TRBJ2-7; 13 positions match TRBD2. Per germline, CDR1 MNHEY and CDR2 SMNVEV (reference sequence). The CDR3 totals 16 residues. V shed 5 bases and J 3 bases; nucleotides not matched to a gene: 7. CDR3 sequence (DNA): TGTGCCAGCAGTATCAGGACTAGCGGGAGATTCTACGAGCAGTACTTC. Amino acid sequence: CASSIRTSGRFYEQYF.

The chain links TRBV5-8 to TRBJ1-2; D unresolved. Germline values: CDR1 SGHTS, CDR2 YDEGEE. This CDR3 region has 10 residues. The V gene lost 7 bases and the J gene lost 4 bases, with 5 bases spanning the gap. CDR3 sequence reads: CASSGYGYTF. Here the CDR3 DNA reads TGTGCCAGCTCGGGCTATGGCTACACCTTC.

The chain joins TRBV14 to TRBJ1-1, with TRBD1 as a possible D gene (6 bases). CDR3 size: 15 residues. The germline gives CDR1 SGHDN, CDR2 FVKESK. With 1 base removed from V and 3 bases from J, the gap between germline ends came to 12 bases. The CDR3, as DNA: TGTGCCAGCAGCCAAGGCCCGAACAGGGACACTGAAGCTTTCTTT. This sequence encodes CASSQGPNRDTEAFF.

The genes are TRBV27 and TRBJ1-4, with D possibly TRBD1 on 6 matching bases. This CDR3 contains 15 residues. The germline V gene has CDR1 MNHEY and CDR2 SMNVEV (reference sequence). The V end lost 5 bases, the J end lost 8 bases, and 18 bases lay between the germline ends. CDR3 nucleotide sequence: TGTGCCAGCAGTCGTGCTACGACAGGCGCCGAAAAACTGTTTTTT. Translating gives CASSRATTGAEKLFF.

This clone was observed a handful of times. The chain combines TRBV18 with TRBJ2-7; 7 nucleotides align to TRBD1. Germline V gene data show CDR1 as KGHSH and CDR2 as LQKENI. The trim removed 1 base at V and 1 base at J, leaving 4 bases unmatched. The CDR3 sequence is 15 residues long. The CDR3 DNA reads TGTGCCAGCTCACCACGTCAGGGGGTGTCCTACGAGCAGTACTTC. This codes for CASSPRQGVSYEQYF. Looking up the rest from reference TRBV18 and TRBJ2-7 gives the full variable domain: NAGVMQNPRHLVRRRGQEARLRCSPMKGHSHVYWYRQLPEEGLKFMVYLQKENIIDESGMPKERFSAEFPKEGPSILRIQQVVRGDSAAYFCASSPRQGVSYEQYFGPGTRLTVT.

This sequence joins TRBV9 and TRBJ1-3; 10 bases match TRBD1. The J segment lost 8 bases and the V segment lost 3 bases, leaving 5 bases of the junction unmatched. This CDR3 comprises 14 residues. CDR1 is SGDLS and CDR2 is YYNGEE in the germline V gene. The CDR3: CASSARQGAHTIYF. CDR3 DNA sequence: TGTGCCAGCAGCGCCCGACAGGGGGCCCACACCATATATTTT.

The chain has TRBV12-5 and TRBJ1-2; TRBD1 aligns across 8 bases. CDR1 and CDR2 (germline): LGHNT, FRNRAP. With V trimmed by 2 bases and J by 7 bases, 12 bases remained unmatched. This CDR3 has 16 amino acids. CDR3 DNA sequence: TGTGCTAGTGGTTTGCTTAACCCGGGACAGGTCTCTGGCTACACCTTC. This gives the protein CASGLLNPGQVSGYTF.

V is TRBV6-5 and J is TRBJ1-6; D call uncertain. Germline CDR1 and CDR2: MNHEY and SVGAGI. Trimming stripped 5 bases from V and 11 bases from J, with 7 bases between. The CDR3 is made up of 11 amino acids. The CDR3 region has the DNA TGTGCCAGCAGTCCAAATGCACCCCTCCACTTT. It translates to CASSPNAPLHF.

The J gene is TRBJ2-3, the V gene TRBV28; D call uncertain. The length of the CDR3 is 13 residues. CDR1 and CDR2 from the germline V gene are MDHEN and SYDVKM. Trimming removed 3 bases from V and 6 bases from J, with 10 bases in between. This CDR3 is CASSLPLRDTQYF. Written as DNA, the CDR3 is TGTGCCAGCAGTTTGCCCCTGAGGGATACGCAGTATTTT.

This clone was seen a single time. The rearrangement uses TRBV25-1 and TRBJ2-7, with a possible D match to TRBD2 (5 bases). CDR3 length: 13 residues. V lost 4 bases to trimming and J lost 4 bases, with 11 bases between them. CDR1 MGHDK and CDR2 SYGVNS come from the germline V gene. The CDR3 DNA follows: TGTGCCAGCAGTGTAGGAGGTGTTTACGAGCAGTACTTC. Translating it yields CASSVGGVYEQYF.

This chain connects TRBV5-4 to TRBJ2-7, with a possible D match to TRBD1 (5 bases). V lost 1 base, J lost 2 bases, and 13 bases lay in between. The CDR3 runs 15 residues. Germline V lookup: CDR1 SGHNT, CDR2 YYREEE (reference sequence). The CDR3 nucleotides are TGTGCCAGCAGCTTGCCAGGGTCAGGTACCTACGAGCAGTACTTC. It codes for CASSLPGSGTYEQYF.

The V gene is TRBV19, the J gene TRBJ1-1, with 7 bases fitting TRBD1. The V and J ends lost 10 bases and 1 base, in that order; junction bases with no gene match: 9. Germline assignment: CDR1 LNHDA and CDR2 SQIVND (reference sequence). This CDR3 contains 14 residues. In DNA form, the CDR3 reads TGTGCCACTCAGACGACAGGGACGAACACTGAAGCTTTCTTT. It encodes CATQTTGTNTEAFF.

The J gene is TRBJ2-7, the V gene TRBV27, with TRBD2 matching 10 bases. The junction had 12 bases not matched to a gene; V was cut back by 0 bases and J by 1 base. Germline V gene sequence: CDR1 MNHEY, CDR2 SMNVEV (reference sequence). This CDR3 comprises 19 residues. In DNA, the CDR3 is TGTGCCAGCAGTTTATCGATCCTACTAGCGGGAACTACTTCCTACGAGCAGTACTTC. Translating gives CASSLSILLAGTTSYEQYF.